These T cell receptor beta chains were read from a single sample in a study of shared clonotypes between healthy human individuals. Data came from immunoSEQ multiplex PCR; TCRdb stores just in-frame clones and leaves some out. The sample consists of millions of clones, approximately 90% of them appearing once. The sequenced sample was naive CD4+ T cells sorted from blood. The receptors were gathered from a young man in good health. The CDR3 runs from the conserved cysteine through the conserved F or W. The D gene is left open where the match is weak. A row's size may be missing; if present it is once, few, many or a size class.

TRBV5-5,once,TRBJ1-5,TRBD1,TGTGCCAGCAGCTTGGTACCCCGGGACAGGGGTTATCAGCCCCAGCATTTT,CASSLVPRDRGYQPQHF
TRBV6-1,NA,TRBJ1-5,NA,TGTGCCAGTTACAGGGCAGGTCAGCCCCAGCATTTT,CASYRAGQPQHF
TRBV5-1,NA,TRBJ1-3,TRBD1,TGCGCCAGCAGCTTGAGGGGGCTTGGAAACACCATATATTTT,CASSLRGLGNTIYF
TRBV5-4,NA,TRBJ2-3,NA,TGTGCCAGCAGCTTGGGGGGGGCGGGAGATACGCAGTATTTT,CASSLGGAGDTQYF
TRBV5-1,NA,TRBJ2-1,TRBD2,TGCGCCAGCAGTCCTAGCGGCGACTTTTACAATGAGCAGTTCTTC,CASSPSGDFYNEQFF
TRBV15,NA,TRBJ1-2,NA,TGTGCCACCAGCAGGTCCGGGGCCGATGGCTACACCTTC,CATSRSGADGYTF
TRBV6-5,NA,TRBJ2-7,TRBD2,TGTGCCAGCAGGCTAGCGGACTACTCCTACGAGCAGTACTTC,CASRLADYSYEQYF
TRBV5-1,NA,TRBJ1-1,TRBD1,TGCGCCAGCAGCTTGACCAAGACAGGGCTTGTCCCCCCCTACACTGAAGCTTTCTTT,CASSLTKTGLVPPYTEAFF
TRBV5-6,NA,TRBJ1-1,NA,TGTGCCAGCAGCTACGCGAGGACAATTAGGTGGAACACTGAAGCTTTCTTT,CASSYARTIRWNTEAFF
TRBV30,once,TRBJ2-7,NA,TGTGCCTGGAGGAATGGGGGTGCCTACGAGCAGTACTTC,CAWRNGGAYEQYF
TRBV7-6,NA,TRBJ2-5,NA,TGTGCCAGCAGCTTAAGCATCGGGAGACAAGAGACCCAGTACTTC,CASSLSIGRQETQYF
TRBV18,NA,TRBJ2-6,NA,TGTGCCAGCTCACCAGTGGCGCCGGGGGTAAGCTCTGGGGCCAACGTCCTGACTTTC,CASSPVAPGVSSGANVLTF
TRBV6-1,few,TRBJ1-2,NA,TGTGCCAGCAGTGAAATTTATGGCTACACCTTC,CASSEIYGYTF
TRBV5-1,NA,TRBJ1-3,TRBD1,TGCGCCAGCAGCTTGTCAACAGGGGGCTCTGGAAACACCATATATTTT,CASSLSTGGSGNTIYF
TRBV28,NA,TRBJ2-7,NA,TGTGCCAGCAGTTCTCTCATACCTCCCTACGAGCAGTACTTC,CASSSLIPPYEQYF
TRBV10-3,NA,TRBJ2-1,NA,TGTGCCATCAAGCGAGGGCTAAACGAGAATGAGCAGTTCTTC,CAIKRGLNENEQFF
TRBV29-1,once,TRBJ1-2,TRBD1,TGCAGCGCAACCATCCCGGGACAGGGGTTTGGCTACACCTTC,CSATIPGQGFGYTF
TRBV6-1,NA,TRBJ1-5,TRBD1,TGTGCCAGCACCCGGGACAGGGGGCTTCAGCCCCAGCATTTT,CASTRDRGLQPQHF
TRBV28,NA,TRBJ2-2,TRBD2,TGTGCCAGCAGTGCCCCGGGAGGGCTGTTTTTT,CASSAPGGLFF
TRBV7-6,NA,TRBJ2-5,NA,TGTGCCAGCAGCTTAGAGTCAGGTGCACGGACCCAGTACTTC,CASSLESGARTQYF
TRBV27,once,TRBJ2-3,NA,TGTGCCAGCAGTATCCAGGGTTACAGCACAGATACGCAGTATTTT,CASSIQGYSTDTQYF
TRBV27,NA,TRBJ1-1,TRBD1,TGTGCCAGCAGTCGACTCGGGACAGTCAACACTGAAGCTTTCTTT,CASSRLGTVNTEAFF
TRBV7-7,once,TRBJ1-2,NA,TGTGCTAGCAGCTGCCGGCGGCGTTCTAACTATGGCTACACCTTC,CASSCRRRSNYGYTF
TRBV25-1,NA,TRBJ1-1,NA,TGTGCCAGCAGTGAATGGGGGACTGAAGCTTTCTTT,CASSEWGTEAFF
TRBV19,NA,TRBJ2-2,TRBD2,TGTGCCAGTAGTACAAATCCGGGACTAGCGGGAACCACCGGGGAGCTGTTTTTT,CASSTNPGLAGTTGELFF
TRBV18,NA,TRBJ1-5,NA,TGTGCCAGCTCACCATCAGACGGGTTGGGGCAGCCCCAGCATTTT,CASSPSDGLGQPQHF
TRBV11-2,NA,TRBJ2-3,NA,TGTGCCAGCAGCTTAGGGGCTGCTAGGCCCACAGATACGCAGTATTTT,CASSLGAARPTDTQYF
TRBV5-1,few,TRBJ1-6,NA,TGCGCCAGCAGCTTGGACCGCCCAGGGAACTCACCCCTCCACTTT,CASSLDRPGNSPLHF
TRBV27,NA,TRBJ1-5,NA,TGTGCCAGCAGCCCCGCTACAGGGAACAATCAGCCCCAGCATTTT,CASSPATGNNQPQHF
TRBV2,NA,TRBJ2-7,NA,TGTGCCAGCAGCCTGCGAGCCTACGAGCAGTACTTC,CASSLRAYEQYF
TRBV7-3,NA,TRBJ2-3,NA,TGTGCCAGCAGCTTCAAGGGCATAACAGATACGCAGTATTTT,CASSFKGITDTQYF
TRBV5-4,once,TRBJ2-1,TRBD2,TGTGCCAGCAGCGCTCCACTAGCGGGAGGGCATGAGCAGTTCTTC,CASSAPLAGGHEQFF
TRBV18,NA,TRBJ2-7,TRBD1,TGTGCCAGCTCACGACCCGGACAGGACTACGAGCAGTACTTC,CASSRPGQDYEQYF
TRBV2,NA,TRBJ1-4,NA,TGTGCCAGCAGTGGAAACAGGGCGGAAAAACTGTTTTTT,CASSGNRAEKLFF
TRBV30,NA,TRBJ2-1,NA,TGTGCCTGGAAACAGGGAACTTACAATGAGCAGTTCTTC,CAWKQGTYNEQFF
TRBV7-3,NA,TRBJ2-3,TRBD1,TGTGCCAGCAGCTTCCGACAGGGGGCTGGCACAGATACGCAGTATTTT,CASSFRQGAGTDTQYF
TRBV9,NA,TRBJ1-4,TRBD1,TGTGCCAGCAGCCCACAGCCCGAAACAGGGGTGGGTGAAAAACTGTTTTTT,CASSPQPETGVGEKLFF
TRBV6-1,NA,TRBJ2-7,TRBD2,TGTGCCAGCAGTGACAGGACTAGCGCGGTCGTAGAGCAGTACTTC,CASSDRTSAVVEQYF
TRBV5-1,NA,TRBJ2-1,TRBD2,TGCGCCAGCAGCTTCGGACAGGGCAGTAGCGGGGGGACAAGCCGACTATACAATGAGCAGTTCTTC,CASSFGQGSSGGTSRLYNEQFF
TRBV4-1,NA,TRBJ2-7,NA,TGCGCCAGCAGACAGGACGGAACCCCGGCTTACTACGAGCAGTACTTC,CASRQDGTPAYYEQYF
TRBV10-3,NA,TRBJ2-1,TRBD2,TGTGCCATCAGCCCGGGACTAGCGGGAGTCTATGAGCAGTTCTTC,CAISPGLAGVYEQFF
TRBV13,NA,TRBJ1-2,NA,TGTGCCAGCAGCGAAGGGGGTGGCTATGGCTACACCTTC,CASSEGGGYGYTF
TRBV19,NA,TRBJ1-5,NA,TGTGCCAGTAGTATATTCTCGTTAAGGCCAGGGAAGATTAATAGCAATCAGCCCCAGCATTTT,CASSIFSLRPGKINSNQPQHF
TRBV7-9,NA,TRBJ2-3,NA,TGTGCCAGCAGCTTAGGACAGGAAATAGCAGATACGCAGTATTTT,CASSLGQEIADTQYF
TRBV7-2,NA,TRBJ2-5,NA,TGTGCCAGCAGCTTGTTCCAGTACTACCAAGAGACCCAGTACTTC,CASSLFQYYQETQYF
TRBV7-2,NA,TRBJ2-5,NA,TGTGCCAGCAGCTTACTTCGGGAGACCCAGTACTTC,CASSLLRETQYF
TRBV6-5,once,TRBJ2-3,TRBD2,TGTGCCAGCAGTTCTCTAGCGGGGGGGGGTACGCAGTATTTT,CASSSLAGGGTQYF
TRBV4-3,NA,TRBJ2-1,TRBD2,TGCGCCAGCAGCACGGGGATGGCGGGAGAGGCAAATGAGCAGTTCTTC,CASSTGMAGEANEQFF
TRBV7-2,few,TRBJ1-4,NA,TGTGCCAGCAGCTTAGCTTCGGGTACGGGGGAAAAACTGTTTTTT,CASSLASGTGEKLFF
TRBV9,once,TRBJ2-7,NA,TGTGCCAGCAGCGCGCGGGACCCCTCCTACGAGCAGTACTTC,CASSARDPSYEQYF
TRBV2,few,TRBJ1-5,NA,TGTGCCAGCAGTGGTGGACAGACGGGTCAGCCCCAGCATTTT,CASSGGQTGQPQHF
TRBV14,NA,TRBJ2-1,NA,TGTGCCAGCAGCCAAGTTTACGGCGGGGTACTGAGTGAGCAGTTCTTC,CASSQVYGGVLSEQFF
TRBV20-1,NA,TRBJ2-7,NA,TGCAGTGCTAGGATCGGGTACGAGCAGTACTTC,CSARIGYEQYF
TRBV4-1,NA,TRBJ2-7,TRBD2,TGCGCCAGCAGCCCTAGCGGGGGGCTCTACGAGCAGTACTTC,CASSPSGGLYEQYF
TRBV5-6,NA,TRBJ2-6,TRBD1,TGTGCCAGCAGCCCCCTAGACAGGGCTGGGGCCAACGTCCTGACTTTC,CASSPLDRAGANVLTF
TRBV4-3,NA,TRBJ2-3,NA,TGCGCCAGCAGCCAAGAACCAGGATCAGATACGCAGTATTTT,CASSQEPGSDTQYF
TRBV5-5,NA,TRBJ1-2,NA,TGTGCCAGCAGGGAGCAGGGGACCGCTAACTATGGCTACACCTTC,CASREQGTANYGYTF
TRBV19,NA,TRBJ1-1,NA,TGTGCCAGTAGTATTCCGGGGGGAGGCACTGAAGCTTTCTTT,CASSIPGGGTEAFF
TRBV30,NA,TRBJ2-7,NA,TGTGCCTGGAAGGGGGTCAACGAGCAGTACTTC,CAWKGVNEQYF